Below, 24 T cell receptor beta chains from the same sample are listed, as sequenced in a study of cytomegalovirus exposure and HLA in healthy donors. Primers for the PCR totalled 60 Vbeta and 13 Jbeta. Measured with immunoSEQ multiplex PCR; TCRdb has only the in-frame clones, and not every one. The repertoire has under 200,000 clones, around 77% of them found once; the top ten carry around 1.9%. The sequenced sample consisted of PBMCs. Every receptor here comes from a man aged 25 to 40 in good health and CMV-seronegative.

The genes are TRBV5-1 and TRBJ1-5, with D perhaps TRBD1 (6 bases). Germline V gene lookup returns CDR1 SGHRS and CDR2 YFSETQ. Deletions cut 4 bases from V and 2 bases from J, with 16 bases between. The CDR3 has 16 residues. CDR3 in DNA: TGCGCCAGCAGCGTGGGGGGCACGGGTGGCAATCAGCCCCAGCATTTT. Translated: CASSVGGTGGNQPQHF.

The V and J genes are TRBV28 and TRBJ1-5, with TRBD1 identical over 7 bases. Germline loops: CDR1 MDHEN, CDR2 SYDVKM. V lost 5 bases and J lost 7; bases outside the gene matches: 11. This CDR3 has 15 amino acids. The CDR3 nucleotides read TGTGCCAGCAGTGGGGATGGGCAGGGGGAACAGCCCCAGCATTTT. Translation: CASSGDGQGEQPQHF.

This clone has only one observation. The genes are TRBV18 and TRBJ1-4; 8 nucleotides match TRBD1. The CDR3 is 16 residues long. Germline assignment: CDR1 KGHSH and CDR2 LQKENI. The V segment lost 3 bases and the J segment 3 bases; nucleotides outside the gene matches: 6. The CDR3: CASSPADRAPNEKLFF. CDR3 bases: TGTGCCAGCTCACCTGCGGACAGGGCGCCTAATGAAAAACTGTTTTTT. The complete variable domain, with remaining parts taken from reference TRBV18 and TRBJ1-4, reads NAGVMQNPRHLVRRRGQEARLRCSPMKGHSHVYWYRQLPEEGLKFMVYLQKENIIDESGMPKERFSAEFPKEGPSILRIQQVVRGDSAAYFCASSPADRAPNEKLFFGSGTQLSVL.

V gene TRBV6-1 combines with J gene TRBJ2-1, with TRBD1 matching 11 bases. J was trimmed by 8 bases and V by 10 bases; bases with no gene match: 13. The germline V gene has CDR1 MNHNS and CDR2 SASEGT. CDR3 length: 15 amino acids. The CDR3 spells CATTFRGQGAYEQFF. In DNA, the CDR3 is TGTGCCACCACTTTTAGAGGACAGGGGGCGTATGAGCAGTTCTTC.

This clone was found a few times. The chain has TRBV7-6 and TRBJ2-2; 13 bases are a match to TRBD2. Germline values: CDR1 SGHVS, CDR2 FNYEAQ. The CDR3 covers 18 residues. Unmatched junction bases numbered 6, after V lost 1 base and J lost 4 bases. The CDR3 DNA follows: TGTGCCAGCAGCTTAGTACTAGCGGGAGGGCCCGGCACCGGGGAGCTGTTTTTT. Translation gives CASSLVLAGGPGTGELFF.

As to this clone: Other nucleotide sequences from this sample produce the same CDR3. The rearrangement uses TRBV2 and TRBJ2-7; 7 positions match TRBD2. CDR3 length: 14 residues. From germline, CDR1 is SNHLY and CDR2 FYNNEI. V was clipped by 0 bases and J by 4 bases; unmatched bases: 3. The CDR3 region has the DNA TGTGCCAGCAGTGAAGCGGGAGGGAGGTACGAGCAGTACTTC. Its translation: CASSEAGGRYEQYF.

The CDR3 sequence: CASSEAQGAFF. CDR3 DNA sequence: TGTGCCAGCAGTGAAGCGCAGGGAGCTTTCTTT. The rearrangement links TRBV6-1 to TRBJ1-1; TRBD1 might be the D (5 bases). Between the trimmed V and J ends, which lost 0 bases and 10 bases, there was a span of 6 bases. The CDR3 spans 11 residues. Per the germline V gene, CDR1 is MNHNS and CDR2 is SASEGT.

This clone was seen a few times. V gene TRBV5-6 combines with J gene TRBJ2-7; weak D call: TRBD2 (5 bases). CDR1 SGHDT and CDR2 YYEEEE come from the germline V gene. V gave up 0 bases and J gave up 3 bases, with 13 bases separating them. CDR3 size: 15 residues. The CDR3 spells CASSLAPPGVYEQYF. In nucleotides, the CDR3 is TGTGCCAGCAGCTTGGCACCTCCCGGGGTCTACGAGCAGTACTTC.

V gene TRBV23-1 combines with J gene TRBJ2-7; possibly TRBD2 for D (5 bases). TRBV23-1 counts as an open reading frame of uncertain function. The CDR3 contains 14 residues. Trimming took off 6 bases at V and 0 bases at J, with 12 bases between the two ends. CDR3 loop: CASSHPGISYEQYF. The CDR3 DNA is TGCGCCAGCAGCCATCCGGGGATCTCCTACGAGCAGTACTTC.

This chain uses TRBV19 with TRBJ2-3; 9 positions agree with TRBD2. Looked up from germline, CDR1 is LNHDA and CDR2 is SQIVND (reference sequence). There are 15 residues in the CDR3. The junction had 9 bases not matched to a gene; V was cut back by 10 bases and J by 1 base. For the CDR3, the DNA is TGTGCCACTAGGCTAGCGGGATCCCGCACAGATACGCAGTATTTT. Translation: CATRLAGSRTDTQYF.

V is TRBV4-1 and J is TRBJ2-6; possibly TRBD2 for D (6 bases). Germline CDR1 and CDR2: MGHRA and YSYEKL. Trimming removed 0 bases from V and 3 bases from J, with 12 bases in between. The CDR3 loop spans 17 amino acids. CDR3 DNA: TGCGCCAGCAGCCAAGATCTAGCGACGTATGGGGCCAACGTCCTGACTTTC. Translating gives CASSQDLATYGANVLTF.

CDR3 loop: CASSQLKQGVRPDTQYF. CDR3 DNA sequence: TGCGCCAGCAGCCAACTAAAGCAGGGGGTGCGGCCAGATACGCAGTATTTT. The chain joins TRBV4-1 to TRBJ2-3, with 7 nucleotides matching TRBD1. J gave up 4 bases and V 2 bases, and 12 bases lay outside the gene matches. The CDR3 consists of 17 residues. Germline V gene lookup returns CDR1 MGHRA and CDR2 YSYEKL.

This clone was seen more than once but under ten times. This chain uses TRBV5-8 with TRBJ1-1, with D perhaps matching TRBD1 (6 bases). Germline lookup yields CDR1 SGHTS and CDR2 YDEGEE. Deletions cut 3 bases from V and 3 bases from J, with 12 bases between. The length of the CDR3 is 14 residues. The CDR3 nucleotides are TGTGCCAGCAGCTCTCGGGGGGCTGACACTGAAGCTTTCTTT. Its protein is CASSSRGADTEAFF.

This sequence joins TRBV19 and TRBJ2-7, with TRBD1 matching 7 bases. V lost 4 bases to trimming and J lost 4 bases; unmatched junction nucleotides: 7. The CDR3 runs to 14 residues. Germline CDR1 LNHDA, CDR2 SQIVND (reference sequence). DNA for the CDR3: TGTGCCAGTAGTACGCCGGGACAGCGATACGAGCAGTACTTC. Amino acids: CASSTPGQRYEQYF.

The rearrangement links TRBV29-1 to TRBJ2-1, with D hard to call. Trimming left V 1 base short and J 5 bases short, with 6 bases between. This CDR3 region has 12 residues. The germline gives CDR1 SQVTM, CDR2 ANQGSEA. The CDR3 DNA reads TGCAGCGTTGAAGTTCCTCACAATGAGCAGTTCTTC. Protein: CSVEVPHNEQFF.

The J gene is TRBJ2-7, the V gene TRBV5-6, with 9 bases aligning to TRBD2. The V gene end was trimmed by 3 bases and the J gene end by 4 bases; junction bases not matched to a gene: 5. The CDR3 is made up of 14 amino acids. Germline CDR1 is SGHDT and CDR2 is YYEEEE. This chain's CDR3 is CASSSGLARYEQYF. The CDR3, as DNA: TGTGCCAGCAGCTCCGGACTAGCGAGATACGAGCAGTACTTC.

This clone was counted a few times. CDR3 nucleotides: TGTGCCAGCAGCTTAACTCCGTCAGGGCGAGAGACCCAGTACTTC. Translating it yields CASSLTPSGRETQYF. The V and J genes are TRBV7-3 and TRBJ2-5, with D maybe TRBD1 (5 bases). Germline CDR1 SGHTA, CDR2 FQGTGA. The V end was cut by 0 bases, the J end by 4 bases, with 12 bases between. The CDR3 is 15 residues long.

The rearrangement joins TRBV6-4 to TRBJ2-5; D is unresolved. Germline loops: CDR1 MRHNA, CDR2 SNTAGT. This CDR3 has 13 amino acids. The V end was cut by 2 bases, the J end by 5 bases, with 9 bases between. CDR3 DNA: TGTGCCAGCAGTGACCTGCGTTGTGAGACCCAGTACTTC. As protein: CASSDLRCETQYF.

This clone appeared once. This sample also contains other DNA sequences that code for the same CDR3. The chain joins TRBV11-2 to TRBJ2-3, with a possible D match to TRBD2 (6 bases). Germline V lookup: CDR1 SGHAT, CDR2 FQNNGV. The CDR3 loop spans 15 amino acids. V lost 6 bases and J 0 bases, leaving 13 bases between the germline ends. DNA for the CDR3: TGTGCCAGCAGTCCACTAGCTGTCAGCACAGATACGCAGTATTTT. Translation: CASSPLAVSTDTQYF.

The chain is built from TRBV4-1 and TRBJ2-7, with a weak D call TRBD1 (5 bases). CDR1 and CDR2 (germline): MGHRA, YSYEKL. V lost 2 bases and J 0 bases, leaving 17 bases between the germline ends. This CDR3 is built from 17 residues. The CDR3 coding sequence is TGCGCCAGCAGCCAATCCGACAGCTTTGGTTCCTCCTACGAGCAGTACTTC. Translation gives CASSQSDSFGSSYEQYF.

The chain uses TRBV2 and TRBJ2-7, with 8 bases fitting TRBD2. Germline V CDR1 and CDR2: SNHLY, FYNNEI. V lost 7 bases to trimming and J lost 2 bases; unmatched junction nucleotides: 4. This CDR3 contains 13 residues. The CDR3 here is CASIPGGTYEQYF. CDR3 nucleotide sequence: TGTGCCAGCATCCCGGGGGGGACCTACGAGCAGTACTTC.

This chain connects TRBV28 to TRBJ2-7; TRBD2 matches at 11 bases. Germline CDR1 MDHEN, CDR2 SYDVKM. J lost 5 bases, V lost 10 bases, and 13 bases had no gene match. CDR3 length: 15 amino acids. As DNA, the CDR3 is TGTGCCACCCTAGCGGGGCCGGGACTAGCGGACGAGCAGTACTTC. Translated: CATLAGPGLADEQYF.

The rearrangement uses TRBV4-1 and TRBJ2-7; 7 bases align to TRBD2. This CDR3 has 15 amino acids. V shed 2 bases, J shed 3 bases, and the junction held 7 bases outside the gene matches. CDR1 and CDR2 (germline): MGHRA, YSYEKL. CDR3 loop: CASSQIYLADYEQYF. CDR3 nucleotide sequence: TGCGCCAGCAGCCAAATCTATCTAGCGGACTACGAGCAGTACTTC.

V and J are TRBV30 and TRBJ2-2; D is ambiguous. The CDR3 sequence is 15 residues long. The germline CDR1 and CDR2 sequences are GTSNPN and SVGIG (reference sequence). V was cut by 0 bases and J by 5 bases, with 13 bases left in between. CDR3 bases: TGTGCCTGGAGTGTAAGCTATAAGCTGACCGGGGAGCTGTTTTTT. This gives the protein CAWSVSYKLTGELFF.